The text below deals with one T cell receptor (beta chain). Its cognate antigen is unknown. Germline assignment: CDR1 MGHRA and CDR2 YSYEKL. The CDR3 is 15 residues long. Trimming cost V 4 bases and J 6 bases; bases outside gene matches: 8. The sample originates from a study of somatic mutations in cytotoxic T cells in rheumatoid arthritis. Study observations and caveats: Measurement of CD8+ T-cell clonality revealed no significant difference between rheumatoid arthritis patients and age-matched healthy controls.

This table comes from immunoSEQ multiplex PCR, and its TCRdb copy is limited to in-frame clones, with some not included. The repertoire holds under 20,000 clones, with over 60% as singletons. Sequenced material: CD8+ T cells sorted from blood. This sequence joins TRBV4-1 and TRBJ2-3; TRBD1 matches at 9 bases. The source of this sequence is an adult with rheumatoid arthritis. CDR3 in amino acids: CASSRADRGLDTQYF. CDR3 bases: TGCGCCAGCAGCCGGGCGGACAGGGGTTTGGATACGCAGTATTTT.